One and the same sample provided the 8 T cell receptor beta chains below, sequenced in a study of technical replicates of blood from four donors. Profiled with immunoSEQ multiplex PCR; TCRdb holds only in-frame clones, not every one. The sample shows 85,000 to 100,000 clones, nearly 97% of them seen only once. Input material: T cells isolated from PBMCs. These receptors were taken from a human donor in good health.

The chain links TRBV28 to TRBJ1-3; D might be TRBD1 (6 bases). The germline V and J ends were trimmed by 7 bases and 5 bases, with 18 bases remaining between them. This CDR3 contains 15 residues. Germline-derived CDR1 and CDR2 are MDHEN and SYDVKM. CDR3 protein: CASTLWGQGRNTIYF. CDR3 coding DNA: TGTGCCAGCACCCTTTGGGGGCAGGGGAGAAACACCATATATTTT.

CDR3 coding DNA: TGCGCCAGCAGCCACCCCCGACAGGGGGCGTTCAGGAACACTGAAGCTTTCTTT. Translated, it gives CASSHPRQGAFRNTEAFF. The J gene is TRBJ1-1, the V gene TRBV4-1, with 10 bases aligning to TRBD1. CDR3 length: 18 amino acids. V was clipped by 3 bases and J by 1 base; unmatched bases: 11. Germline CDR1 MGHRA, CDR2 YSYEKL.

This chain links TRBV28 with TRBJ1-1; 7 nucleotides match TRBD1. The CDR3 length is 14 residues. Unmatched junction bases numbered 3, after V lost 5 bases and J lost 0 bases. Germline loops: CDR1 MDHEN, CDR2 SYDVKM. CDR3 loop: CASSEGAMNTEAFF. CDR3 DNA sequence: TGTGCCAGCAGTGAGGGGGCGATGAACACTGAAGCTTTCTTT.

Here the CDR3 reads CASSRDRLAKNIQYF. Written as DNA, the CDR3 is TGTGCCAGCTCGCGCGACAGGCTAGCCAAAAACATTCAGTACTTC. The chain is built from TRBV18 and TRBJ2-4; TRBD1 might be the D (6 bases). The CDR3 length is 15 residues. Germline V CDR1 and CDR2: KGHSH, LQKENI. With 6 bases removed from V and 0 bases from J, the gap between germline ends came to 12 bases. The whole variable domain, filled in from reference TRBV18 and TRBJ2-4, reads NAGVMQNPRHLVRRRGQEARLRCSPMKGHSHVYWYRQLPEEGLKFMVYLQKENIIDESGMPKERFSAEFPKEGPSILRIQQVVRGDSAAYFCASSRDRLAKNIQYFGAGTRLSVL.

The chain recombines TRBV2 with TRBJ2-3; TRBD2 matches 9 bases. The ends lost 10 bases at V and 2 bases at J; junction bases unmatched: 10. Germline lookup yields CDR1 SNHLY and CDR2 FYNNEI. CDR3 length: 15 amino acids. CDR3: CATRSRTSATDTQYF. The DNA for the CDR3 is TGTGCCACCAGGTCGAGGACTAGCGCCACAGATACGCAGTATTTT.

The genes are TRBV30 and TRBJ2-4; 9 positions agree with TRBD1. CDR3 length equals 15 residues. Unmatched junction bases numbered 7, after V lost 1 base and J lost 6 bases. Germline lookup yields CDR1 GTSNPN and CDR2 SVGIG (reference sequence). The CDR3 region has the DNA TGTGCCTGGAGTGGGGGACAGGGTAAGGGAAACATTCAGTACTTC. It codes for CAWSGGQGKGNIQYF.

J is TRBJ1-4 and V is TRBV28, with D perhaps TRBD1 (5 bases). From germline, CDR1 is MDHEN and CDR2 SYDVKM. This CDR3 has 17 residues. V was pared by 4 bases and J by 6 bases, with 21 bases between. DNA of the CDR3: TGTGCCAGCAGTTCGACGTGGGTTGGGGGGGGATATGAAAAACTGTTTTTT. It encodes CASSSTWVGGGYEKLFF.

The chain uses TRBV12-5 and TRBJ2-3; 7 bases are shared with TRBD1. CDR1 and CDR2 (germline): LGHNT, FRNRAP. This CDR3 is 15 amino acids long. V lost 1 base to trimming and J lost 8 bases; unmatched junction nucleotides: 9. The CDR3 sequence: CASGLAKTGSGTQYF. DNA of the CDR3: TGTGCTAGTGGTTTGGCCAAGACAGGGTCAGGTACGCAGTATTTT.